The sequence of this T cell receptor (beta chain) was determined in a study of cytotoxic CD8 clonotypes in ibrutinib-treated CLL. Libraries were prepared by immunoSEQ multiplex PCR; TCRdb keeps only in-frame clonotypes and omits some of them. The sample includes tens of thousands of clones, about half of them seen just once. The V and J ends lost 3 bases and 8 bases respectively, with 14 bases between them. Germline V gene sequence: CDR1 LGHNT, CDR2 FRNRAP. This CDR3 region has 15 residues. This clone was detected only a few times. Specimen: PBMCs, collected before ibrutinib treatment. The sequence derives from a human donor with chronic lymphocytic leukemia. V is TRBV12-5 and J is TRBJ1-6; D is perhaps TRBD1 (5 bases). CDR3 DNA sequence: TGTGCTAGTGGTTTCTCCGGGACGGGAGATTCACCCCTCCACTTT. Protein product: CASGFSGTGDSPLHF.